This TCR beta chain appears in the sequencing data of a study of T cells in Graves' hyperthyroidism and ophthalmopathy. A note on this clonotype: Its antigen remains unknown.

TCR beta CDR3 regions were amplified from RNA transcripts. Researchers ran a first-round RT-PCR on the TCR CDR3 using the HTBI primer set. Each CDR3 protein gets one entry after TCRdb re-called the multiplex PCR reads with MiXCR. The sample lists about 530,000 distinct CDR3 sequences; 17% were seen once. The study, taken as a whole, reports: The model anticipated ophthalmopathy a median around six months pre-onset.

V dropped 4 bases and J dropped 1 base, with 11 bases sitting between them. CDR1 is LNHNV and CDR2 is YYDKDF in the germline V gene (reference sequence). CDR3 length: 15 residues. PBMCs were collected from a roughly 10 ml volume of fresh peripheral blood. V is TRBV15 and J is TRBJ1-5; D remains ambiguous. The sequencing sample was made of blood. The sequence was obtained from a woman between 18 and 29 years old with Graves' ophthalmopathy. The CDR3: CATSTILRSNQPQHF. CDR3 in DNA: TGTGCCACCAGCACAATACTACGGAGCAATCAGCCCCAGCATTTT.